Each of the 31 T cell receptor beta chains below was sequenced from the same sample in a study of glioma-infiltrating T cells. Using RNA template, CDR3s of TCR alpha and beta were amplified with iRepertoire arm-PCR. TCRdb re-derived calls from the multiplex PCR reads in MiXCR, one entry per CDR3 protein. In the table there are 9,500 to 13,000 distinct CDR3 sequences, approximately 60% of which are singletons. What was sequenced was glioma tissue, nonneoplastic brain tissue, or PBMCs (not recorded which). These receptors originate from a human donor with low-grade glioma or glioblastoma, undergoing nonglioma brain surgery, or in good health (not recorded which).

At least ten counts were recorded for this clonotype. This sequence may be a read error, since a much larger clone differs from it by one base. This chain connects TRBV7-8 to TRBJ2-3; 10 nucleotides match TRBD2. Per the germline V gene, CDR1 is SGHVS and CDR2 is FQNEAQ. The CDR3 loop spans 16 amino acids. For the CDR3, the DNA is TGTGCCAGCAGTTTCCCTACTAGCGGGAACACAGATATGCAGTATTTT. This gives the protein CASSFPTSGNTDMQYF.

Judged by abundance, this clonotype is medium-sized. The rearrangement links TRBV7-6 to TRBJ2-1; D gene uncertain. Trimming cost V 4 bases and J 0 bases, with 13 bases left between them. The CDR3 has 16 residues. CDR1 is SGHVS, CDR2 FNYEAQ, per germline. The CDR3 loop is CASSSQWASSYNEQFF. DNA of the CDR3: TGTGCCAGCAGCTCCCAATGGGCTAGCTCCTACAATGAGCAGTTCTTC. The complete variable domain, with remaining parts taken from reference TRBV7-6 and TRBJ2-1, reads GAGVSQSPRYKVTKRGQDVALRCDPISGHVSLYWYRQALGQGPEFLTYFNYEAQQDKSGLPNDRFSAERPEGSISTLTIQRTEQRDSAMYRCASSSQWASSYNEQFFGPGTRLTVL.

This clonotype came up many times. J is TRBJ1-3 and V is TRBV30; the D is unclear. The CDR3 loop spans 15 amino acids. Germline CDR1 and CDR2: GTSNPN and SVGIG (reference sequence). The V gene lost 1 base and the J gene lost 0 bases, with 10 bases spanning the gap. The CDR3 nucleotides read TGTGCCTGGAGTGACGCAACGATCTCTGGAAACACCATATATTTT. It codes for CAWSDATISGNTIYF.

This clonotype is classed as large. This chain connects TRBV7-2 to TRBJ1-1; TRBD1 might be the D (6 bases). The CDR3 spans 17 residues. Per germline, CDR1 SGHTA and CDR2 FQGNSA. V was cut by 4 bases and J by 0 bases, with 18 bases left in between. Here the CDR3 DNA reads TGTGCCAGCAGCTACCTGAGACAGGACTTAATGAACACTGAAGCTTTCTTT. Its protein product is CASSYLRQDLMNTEAFF.

This clonotype ranks as medium-sized (0.01 to 0.1%). The chain combines TRBV27 with TRBJ2-7; the match to TRBD1 covers 7 bases. The CDR3 spans 13 residues. The germline V gene encodes CDR1 MNHEY and CDR2 SMNVEV (reference sequence). V lost 8 bases to trimming and J lost 2 bases; unmatched junction nucleotides: 6. In DNA form, the CDR3 reads TGTGCCAGCGGCTTACAGGGGCCCTACGAGCAGTACTTC. It specifies CASGLQGPYEQYF.

The chain uses TRBV20-1 and TRBJ2-7, with 12 bases matching TRBD2. Germline trimming cut 3 bases from V and 4 bases from J; bases unmatched to any gene: 10. The CDR3 consists of 16 residues. Germline V gene sequence: CDR1 DFQATT, CDR2 SNEGSKA (reference sequence). This CDR3 reads CSASLPLAGGAYEQYF. The CDR3, as DNA: TGCAGTGCTAGTCTTCCACTAGCGGGAGGAGCATACGAGCAGTACTTC.

About this clonotype itself: Just one base apart from a much larger clone, this may be a read error. The chain carries TRBV13 and TRBJ1-5; D is possibly TRBD1 (5 bases). Germline CDR1 and CDR2: PRHDT and FYEKMQ (reference sequence). The length of the CDR3 is 13 residues. CDR3 nucleotide sequence: TGTGCCAGCAGTTCTCGGATGGGGCAGCCCCGGCATTTT. This codes for CASSSRMGQPRHF.

This clonotype occurred many times. Mismatch with germline at one junction end may stem from a read error. The genes are TRBV3-1 and TRBJ1-1; possible D gene TRBD1, 5 bases. The CDR3 extends over 16 amino acids. Germline CDR1 reads LGHDT; CDR2 reads YNNKEL (reference sequence). CDR3: CAISQVRGQRNTEAFF. The CDR3 region has the DNA TGTGCCATCAGCCAAGTTAGAGGACAAAGGAACACTGAAGCTTTCTTT.

The rearrangement uses TRBV6-5 and TRBJ2-1, with 8 bases that match TRBD1. Per the germline V gene, CDR1 is MNHEY and CDR2 is SVGAGI. The J segment lost 4 bases and the V segment lost 0 bases, leaving 14 bases of the junction unmatched. This CDR3 has 19 amino acids. CDR3 sequence (DNA): TGTGCCAGCAGTTACTCAAACGGTGCTAGGACAGGGCCATACAATGAGCAGTTCTTC. As protein: CASSYSNGARTGPYNEQFF.

The chain employs TRBV28 and TRBJ1-1, with TRBD1 matching over 7 bases. Germline values: CDR1 MDHEN, CDR2 SYDVKM. V shed 8 bases, J shed 5 bases, and the junction held 17 bases outside the gene matches. The CDR3 loop spans 16 amino acids. The CDR3 loop reads CASVPLRGLINTEAFF. Here the CDR3 DNA reads TGTGCCAGCGTTCCCTTGAGGGGGCTAATCAATACTGAAGCTTTCTTT.

The chain joins TRBV20-1 to TRBJ2-1; D is perhaps TRBD2 (6 bases). V was cut by 4 bases and J by 6 bases, with 19 bases left in between. This CDR3 is 15 amino acids long. Germline values: CDR1 DFQATT, CDR2 SNEGSKA (reference sequence). The CDR3 region has the DNA TGCAGTGCTATAGACCTGGAGGGCCTGGTCAATGAGCAGTTCTTC. Amino acids: CSAIDLEGLVNEQFF.

This clonotype was counted many times. This could be a read error, since a much larger clone is one nucleotide away. This sequence joins TRBV5-1 and TRBJ2-1; TRBD1 might be the D (6 bases). Germline V lookup: CDR1 SGHRS, CDR2 YFSETQ. The CDR3 runs to 14 residues. The CDR3: CARSLGQQYNEQFF. The DNA of the CDR3 is TGCGCCCGCAGCTTAGGACAGCAGTACAATGAGCAGTTCTTC.

Worth noting for this clonotype: At one boundary the junction diverges from the germline segment, which might be a read error. The V call is TRBV4-2, the J call TRBJ2-2; possible D gene TRBD2, 5 bases. CDR3 length: 15 residues. In germline, CDR1 is LGHNA, CDR2 YNFKEQ. The CDR3 protein is CASSPLGGDTGKLFF. CDR3 DNA sequence: TGTGCCAGCAGCCCACTAGGAGGAGACACCGGGAAGCTGTTTTTT.

By its share, this clonotype is medium-sized. This chain uses TRBV6-6 with TRBJ1-2; the D is unclear. Germline assignment: CDR1 MNHNY and CDR2 SVGAGI (reference sequence). This CDR3 region has 13 residues. Trimming took 0 bases from V and 7 from J, leaving 9 bases between them. The CDR3 nucleotides are TGTGCCAGCAGTTACTCCCTAACGACTGGCTACACCTTC. It is translated as CASSYSLTTGYTF.

This clonotype was counted ten times or more. The chain employs TRBV29-1 and TRBJ2-2; 7 bases line up with TRBD1. Trimming removed 7 bases from V and 1 base from J; junction bases left unmatched: 3. This CDR3 has 13 amino acids. Germline assignment: CDR1 SQVTM and CDR2 ANQGSEA. CDR3 nucleotide sequence: TGCAGCGCCCGGACAGGGAACACCGGGGAGCTGTTTTTT. Its protein is CSARTGNTGELFF.

The J gene is TRBJ2-7, the V gene TRBV6-2 or TRBV6-3; 13 nucleotides line up with TRBD2. This CDR3 region has 14 residues. The germline V gene encodes CDR1 MNHEY and CDR2 SVGEGT. The CDR3 DNA is TGTGCTAGAAGACTAGCGGGAGGAGCATACGAGCAGTACTTC. It yields the protein CARRLAGGAYEQYF.

This clonotype was counted a few times. The chain employs TRBV27 and TRBJ2-2; 11 nucleotides match TRBD2. V was clipped by 1 base and J by 3 bases; unmatched bases: 4. From germline, CDR1 is MNHEY and CDR2 SMNVEV (reference sequence). This CDR3 region has 17 residues. The CDR3 DNA is TGTGCCAGCAGTTTATTCCTACTAGCGGGAGACACCGGGGAGCTGTTTTTT. Translation gives CASSLFLLAGDTGELFF.

This clonotype was seen at least ten times. This may arise from a read error, as a much more abundant clone is one base away. This sequence joins TRBV2 and TRBJ2-7; D is perhaps TRBD1 or TRBD2 (5 bases each). The ends were cut back, 6 bases at V and 9 bases at J, with 15 bases in the middle. Per germline, CDR1 SNHLY and CDR2 FYNNEI. The CDR3 length is 12 residues. The CDR3 loop is CASRLLGDGQYF. In nucleotides, the CDR3 is TGTGCCAGCAGGCTACTGGGGGACGGGCAGTACTTC.

Of note for this clonotype: A read error may be the cause here, since a much bigger clone is one base away. The DNA for the CDR3 is TGCGGTGCTCCCTGGGCAGGGGTTGATTACAATGAGCAGTTCTTC. Protein: CGAPWAGVDYNEQFF. V and J are TRBV20-1 and TRBJ2-1; D may be TRBD1 (6 bases). Germline V gene sequence: CDR1 DFQATT, CDR2 SNEGSKA (reference sequence). This CDR3 is built from 15 residues.

This clonotype was seen repeatedly, ten times or more. A clone one base away is much larger, so this may be a read error. This chain uses TRBV7-8 with TRBJ1-1, with TRBD1 as a possible D gene (6 bases). The germline V gene encodes CDR1 SGHVS and CDR2 FQNEAQ. CDR3 length equals 14 residues. The CDR3 sequence is CARSFGRGSTEAFF. CDR3 DNA sequence: TGTGCCCGCAGCTTTGGCAGGGGATCCACTGAAGCTTTCTTT.

A word on this clonotype: A read error is likely, as this CDR3 ends without the conserved phenylalanine or tryptophan. The chain carries TRBV19 and TRBJ2-1; 8 bases fit TRBD2. CDR1 and CDR2 (germline): LNHDA, SQIVND (reference sequence). With 4 bases clipped from V and 0 bases from J, the junction kept 5 bases outside the gene matches. The CDR3 covers 16 residues. The CDR3 loop reads CASSKLAASSYNEQFL. DNA of the CDR3: TGTGCCAGTAGTAAACTAGCGGCTAGCTCCTACAATGAGCAGTTCTTG.

CDR3 amino acids: CASRDRADPSGNTIYF. The CDR3 bases are TGTGCCAGCCGGGACCGAGCCGATCCCAGTGGAAACACCATATATTTT. The chain combines TRBV2 with TRBJ1-3; TRBD1 is a possible D gene (5 bases). The V gene's germline CDR1 is SNHLY and CDR2 FYNNEI. This CDR3 spans 16 amino acids. V lost 8 bases and J 3 bases, leaving 20 bases between the germline ends.

Note on this clonotype: This clone may be a read error of a much larger clone one base away. The chain uses TRBV30 and TRBJ2-7; tentative D call: TRBD1 (6 bases). The CDR3 loop spans 14 amino acids. Trimming took off 3 bases at V and 7 bases at J, with 19 bases between the two ends. Germline loops: CDR1 GTSNPN, CDR2 SVGIG (reference sequence). The CDR3 here is CAWRRRDMVGEQYF. DNA for the CDR3: TGTGCCTGGAGACGCCGGGACATGGTTGGAGAGCAGTACTTC.

This clonotype was observed at least ten times. The chain recombines TRBV2 with TRBJ1-2; D not certain. This CDR3 contains 14 residues. The V gene's germline CDR1 is SNHLY and CDR2 FYNNEI. V gave up 6 bases and J gave up 4 bases, with 15 bases separating them. CDR3 DNA sequence: TGTGCCAGCAGGGACCCGCAGAGATTCTATGGCTACACCTTC. It encodes CASRDPQRFYGYTF.

The table lists this clonotype with many counts. The chain recombines TRBV6-1 with TRBJ2-7; TRBD2 matches 10 bases. V dropped 7 bases and J dropped 2; count of bases not matched to a gene: 5. CDR1 is MNHNS, CDR2 SASEGT, per germline. This CDR3 comprises 14 residues. The CDR3 DNA follows: TGTGCCAGCACCATAGCGGGAGGCACCTACGAGCAGTACTTC. Translation gives CASTIAGGTYEQYF.

A remark on this clonotype: A read error may produce the germline difference seen at one junction end. V gene TRBV28 combines with J gene TRBJ1-3; TRBD1 matches 10 bases. CDR1 and CDR2 (germline): MDHEN, SYDVKM. There are 15 residues in the CDR3. The CDR3 region has the DNA TGTTCCAGCAGATCCGGGACAGGGGTCGTACACACCATATATTTT. As protein: CSSRSGTGVVHTIYF.

Comment on this clonotype: A junction end diverges from the germline sequence, so it may reflect a read error. The rearrangement uses TRBV7-2 and TRBJ2-6, with D unclear. Germline CDR1 is SGHTA and CDR2 is FQGNSA. This CDR3 region has 17 residues. In DNA form, the CDR3 reads TGTGCCAGCAGCTTAGCGCTCAAGTCGATTGGCGCCAACGTCCCGACTTTC. Amino acid sequence: CASSLALKSIGANVPTF.

The chain carries TRBV29-1 and TRBJ2-1; D unclear. This CDR3 has 14 amino acids. Germline V lookup: CDR1 SQVTM, CDR2 ANQGSEA. V lost 6 bases to trimming and J lost 6 bases, with 18 bases between them. In DNA, the CDR3 is TGCAGCGTGCTCAAGTGGGCGAGTCGCAATGAGCAGTTCTTC. It translates to CSVLKWASRNEQFF.

Only one count was recorded for this clonotype. V usage is TRBV20-1 and J usage is TRBJ2-5; a possible D gene is TRBD2 (5 bases). The V gene's germline CDR1 is DFQATT and CDR2 SNEGSKA (reference sequence). The CDR3 consists of 11 residues. Trimming stripped 3 bases from V and 5 bases from J, with 7 bases between. CDR3 loop: CSASERETQYF. The CDR3 DNA sequence: TGCAGTGCTAGCGAGCGGGAGACCCAGTACTTC.

The chain recombines TRBV27 with TRBJ2-7; D remains unclear. Germline loops: CDR1 MNHEY, CDR2 SMNVEV (reference sequence). The CDR3 runs to 13 residues. Trimming removed 7 bases from V and 1 base from J, with 11 bases in between. The CDR3 region is CASTTLGSYEQYF. CDR3 DNA: TGTGCCAGCACTACCCTTGGGTCCTACGAGCAGTACTTC.

This clonotype was counted at least ten times. One base away lies a much larger clone, so this may be a sequencing read error. The rearrangement uses TRBV7-2 and TRBJ2-3; no definite D call. The germline gives CDR1 SGHTA, CDR2 FQGNSA. The CDR3 is 12 residues long. For the CDR3, the DNA is TGTGCCAGCAGCTCCCTCACAGATTCGCAGTATTTT. Encoded protein: CASSSLTDSQYF.